The present TCR beta chain was sequenced within a study of blood T cells in healthy people across ages (dated by TCRdb to between 2015 and 2016). Turning to the overall study: In model experiments, roughly one uniquely barcoded TCR beta cDNA molecule per two T cells was captured by template switching. To track age-related changes in TCR beta repertoire diversity, the study relied on deep sequencing normalized with unique cDNA molecular identifiers. Four age groups were formed from the donors: young (average about 15 years), middle-aged (roughly 38), aged (62) and long-lived (about 80). To avoid experimental bias, donors of different ages were spread randomly across the sequencing lanes. Using the same blood draw, the study looked at two additional independent replicas of 1 million unique cDNA reads for two donors, one aged 18 to 29 and the other aged 80 or older.

Only a few counts were recorded for this clonotype. Its target antigen remains unknown. No much larger clonotype is one base removed from it; base qualities were not supplied. The 39 donors, aged roughly 6 to 95 years, were systemically healthy Caucasian individuals from Russia. Each donor gave ten milliliters of peripheral blood, drawn into EDTA-treated Vacutainer tubes. Ficoll-Paque density-gradient centrifugation was used to isolate PBMCs, with at least 6 million per sample. Total RNA, at least 6 micrograms per sample, was extracted from PBMCs with Trizol reagent. Naive CD45RAhigh/CD27high T cell percentages were measured by flow cytometry on a PBMC aliquot from every donor. Results and caveats for the whole study, not just this receptor: Observed TCR beta diversity correlated strongly with the percentage of naive T cells measured by flow cytometry. Observed TCR beta diversity per million T cells fell roughly linearly with age, and a significant reduction was already apparent by age roughly 40. Bulk unsorted PBMC profiling prevented conclusive comparison of naive and antigen-experienced compartments. Estimates of total diversity based on one million sequenced T cells were considered lower bounds and underestimates. Because the CMV infection status of the donors was unknown, age-related changes in expanded clonotypes may potentially have been confounded. Compared with the aged group, the long-lived group had more naive CD4+ T cells, fewer expanded clones and increased TCR diversity, a pattern suggesting age selection.

To prepare the library, 5' RACE was applied. TCRdb names Illumina HiSeq 2500 as the instrument used. A second PCR of roughly 6 to 11 cycles was run with a J-beta primer mix and a sample-barcoded 5' primer. Each TCR beta cDNA molecule received a unique molecular identifier from a template-switch 5' adaptor carrying 12 random nucleotides. At least 2.5 million CDR3-containing paired-end reads were obtained from each sample. First-strand cDNA was synthesized from all RNA with the Mint cDNA synthesis kit, primed by a TRBC-specific oligonucleotide. After uracil-DNA glycosylase treatment, a first 18-cycle PCR used universal primers M1SS and BC2_uni_R on all cDNA. Processing in the source paper ran as follows. For normalization, 1 million high-quality reads, each with a distinct molecular identifier, were randomly selected from each sample. Reads with shared molecular identifiers were discarded instead of being binned into consensus sequences. MiTCR, with a Q25 quality threshold and the strictest error-elimination algorithm, was used for CDR3 identification, clonotype clustering and error correction. Lower-bound total TCR beta diversity was estimated with a nonparametric unseen species model using Euler transformation. The raw public reads went through TCRdb reprocessing: fastp at Q25, MiXCR clone calling, in-frame beta chains kept. Merged by CDR3 protein, the rows form single entries marked with the most common genes and DNA. TCRdb, not the authors, supplied the V and J calls. The sample contains some 1.4 million distinct CDR3 sequences, 42% of them found a single time. Roughly 7.9% of the sample is in the top ten clones.

The CDR3 goes from the cysteine to the phenylalanine over 14 residues. Just the 42-base CDR3 DNA is kept, in frame starting at base 1. The junction shows trimming of 6 bases on V and 2 bases on J, and the gene matches do not reach 4 bases of it. Reading the germline V gene gives CDR1 MNHEY and CDR2 SVGAGI. This receptor chain uses TRBV6-5 and TRBJ2-7; 10 central nucleotides agree with TRBD2. This TCR derives from a woman aged 18-29 years in good health. What was sequenced was blood. CDR3 reads: CASRSLAGAYEQYF. The base sequence is TGTGCCAGCAGATCTCTAGCGGGAGCCTACGAGCAGTACTTC.